Listed below are T cell receptor beta chains from one sample, sequenced in a study of T cell clones after liver transplantation. Only in-frame clones appear in the TCRdb table, and some are missing; sequencing was by immunoSEQ multiplex PCR. The table records 65,000 to 80,000 clones, around four fifths of them present only once. The sequencing here drew on CD4+ T cells from blood, taken at the 22-month timepoint. All receptors come from a human patient who received a liver transplant. Some T cells may have come from the graft donor. Both conserved end residues are part of each CDR3.

v_call cdr3_aa
TRBV19 CASSTSWARNEQYF
TRBV25-1 CASSESGVGTGELFF
TRBV11-3 CASSTSTSGRTDTQYF
TRBV10-3 CAISSLAGANTGELFF
TRBV6-5 CASRTSSVNTEAFF
TRBV7-6 CASSRGQGGYGYTF
TRBV30 CAWTGRANTEAFF
TRBV6-6 CASSYSAYDQPQHF
TRBV7-2 CASSQDRGLTYEQYF
TRBV6-5 CASSRGQGTETQYF
TRBV15 CATSRDYRTGGNEQYF
TRBV15 CATSRGSDYPEAFF
TRBV10-3 CATGTSGRANEQYF
TRBV5-1 CASSSTDYTDTQYF
TRBV4-2 CASSRRGGRGPETGELFF
TRBV4-3 CASSQDWRTSKFF
TRBV5-4 CASSTQGGSGNTIYF
TRBV4-3 CASSRSLSQPRETQYF
TRBV7-9 CASSFHLGAQETQYF
TRBV19 CASNTGQGNTGELFF
TRBV4-2 CASSQGFRGLSTDTQYF
TRBV27 CASGTSGNTGELFF
TRBV6-5 CASSLHSGRRYEQYF
TRBV28 CASSTGTGANVLTF
TRBV7-6 CASSLRTGDSYNEQFF
TRBV2 CASSEGVGTQYF
TRBV29-1 CSVAGGFNQPQHF
TRBV2 CASSEAWGQGARNTIYF
TRBV27 CASSFRAFGEKLFF
TRBV7-2 CASSAGIDSPLHF
TRBV29-1 CSVAEAGGNTGELFF
TRBV18 CASSPGQGSSPLHF
TRBV28 CASRPSGLSYNEQFF
TRBV19 CASARGTDTQYF
TRBV11-2 CASSLDLGGNTDTQYF
TRBV7-2 CASSPDRAATGELFF
TRBV7-2 CASSLEGGRNSPLHF